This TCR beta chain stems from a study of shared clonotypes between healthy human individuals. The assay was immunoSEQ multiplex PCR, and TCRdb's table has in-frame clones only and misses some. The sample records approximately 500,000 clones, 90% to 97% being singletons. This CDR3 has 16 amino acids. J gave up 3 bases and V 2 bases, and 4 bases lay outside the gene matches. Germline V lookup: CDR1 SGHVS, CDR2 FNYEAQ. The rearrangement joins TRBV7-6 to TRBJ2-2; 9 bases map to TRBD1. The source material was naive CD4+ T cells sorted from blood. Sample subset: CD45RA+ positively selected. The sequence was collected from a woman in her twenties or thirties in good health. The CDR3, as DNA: TGTGCCAGCAGCTTAACAGGGGGCACGGACACCGGGGAGCTGTTTTTT. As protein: CASSLTGGTDTGELFF.